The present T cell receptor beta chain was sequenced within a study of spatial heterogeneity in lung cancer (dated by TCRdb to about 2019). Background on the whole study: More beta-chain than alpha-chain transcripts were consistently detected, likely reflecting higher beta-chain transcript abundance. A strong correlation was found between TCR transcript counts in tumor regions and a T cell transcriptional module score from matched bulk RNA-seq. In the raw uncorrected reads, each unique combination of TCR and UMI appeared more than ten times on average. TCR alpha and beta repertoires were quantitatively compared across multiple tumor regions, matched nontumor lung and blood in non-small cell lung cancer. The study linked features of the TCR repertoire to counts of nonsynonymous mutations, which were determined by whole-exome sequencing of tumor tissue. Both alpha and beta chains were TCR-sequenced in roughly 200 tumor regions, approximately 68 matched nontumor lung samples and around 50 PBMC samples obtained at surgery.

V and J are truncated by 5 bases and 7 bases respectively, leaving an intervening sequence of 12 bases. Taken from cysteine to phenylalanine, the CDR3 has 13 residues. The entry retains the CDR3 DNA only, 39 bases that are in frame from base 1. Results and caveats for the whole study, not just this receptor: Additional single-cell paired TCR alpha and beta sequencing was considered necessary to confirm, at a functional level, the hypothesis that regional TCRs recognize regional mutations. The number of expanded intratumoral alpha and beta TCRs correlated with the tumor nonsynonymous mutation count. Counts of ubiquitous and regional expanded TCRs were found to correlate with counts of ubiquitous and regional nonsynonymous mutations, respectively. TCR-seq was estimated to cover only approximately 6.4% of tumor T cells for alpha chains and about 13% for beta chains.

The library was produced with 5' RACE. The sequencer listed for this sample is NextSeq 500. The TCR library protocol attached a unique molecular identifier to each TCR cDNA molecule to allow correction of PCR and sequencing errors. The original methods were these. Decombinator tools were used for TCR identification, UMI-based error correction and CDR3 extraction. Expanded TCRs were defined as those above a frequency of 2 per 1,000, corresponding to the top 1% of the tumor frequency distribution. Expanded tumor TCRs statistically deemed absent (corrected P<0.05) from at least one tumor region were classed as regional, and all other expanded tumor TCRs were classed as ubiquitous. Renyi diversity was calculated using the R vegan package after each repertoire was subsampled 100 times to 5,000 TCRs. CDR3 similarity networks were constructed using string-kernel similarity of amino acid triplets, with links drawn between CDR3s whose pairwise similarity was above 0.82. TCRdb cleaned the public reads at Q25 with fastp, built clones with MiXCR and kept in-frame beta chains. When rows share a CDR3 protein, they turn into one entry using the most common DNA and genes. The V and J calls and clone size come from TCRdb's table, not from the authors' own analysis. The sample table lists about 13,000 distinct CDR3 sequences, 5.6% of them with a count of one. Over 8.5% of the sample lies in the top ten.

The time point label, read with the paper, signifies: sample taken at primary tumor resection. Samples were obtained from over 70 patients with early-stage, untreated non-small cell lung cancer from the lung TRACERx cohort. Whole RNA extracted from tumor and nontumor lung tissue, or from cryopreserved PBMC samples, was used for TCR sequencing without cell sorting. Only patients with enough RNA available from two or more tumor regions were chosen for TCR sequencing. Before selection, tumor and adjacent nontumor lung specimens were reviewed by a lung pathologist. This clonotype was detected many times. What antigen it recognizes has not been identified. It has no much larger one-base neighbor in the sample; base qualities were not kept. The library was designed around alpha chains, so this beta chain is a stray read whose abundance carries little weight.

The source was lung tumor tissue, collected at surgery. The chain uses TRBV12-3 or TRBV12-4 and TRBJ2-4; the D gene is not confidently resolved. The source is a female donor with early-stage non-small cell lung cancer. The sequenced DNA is TGTGCCAGCAGTACTCCGGGCGCGAACATTCAGTACTTC. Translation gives CASSTPGANIQYF.